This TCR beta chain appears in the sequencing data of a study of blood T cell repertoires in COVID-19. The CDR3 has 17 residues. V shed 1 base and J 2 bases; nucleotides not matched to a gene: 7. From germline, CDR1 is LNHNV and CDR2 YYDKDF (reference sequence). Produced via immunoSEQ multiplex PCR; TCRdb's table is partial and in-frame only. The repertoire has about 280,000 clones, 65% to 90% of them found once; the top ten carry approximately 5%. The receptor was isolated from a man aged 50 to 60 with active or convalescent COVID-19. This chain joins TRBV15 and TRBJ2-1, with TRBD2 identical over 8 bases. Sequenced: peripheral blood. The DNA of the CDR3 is TGTGCCACCAGCAGAGGGACGACAGCGGGAGCCTACAATGAGCAGTTCTTC. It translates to CATSRGTTAGAYNEQFF.